One sample yielded the 27 T cell receptor beta chains listed below, sequenced in a study of Ad26.COV2.S vaccination and SARS-CoV-2 variants. Generated by immunoSEQ multiplex PCR, the TCRdb table keeps only in-frame clones and is missing some. The sample yields about 480,000 clones, around 88% seen once. Treatment denoted: around 19 received Ad26.COV2.S at low or high dose, single or two shots; roughly 5 received placebo; per-sample allocation not given. The study sampled participants on day 63 after the first vaccine or placebo injection. This specimen consisted of peripheral blood, obtained in a trial of Ad26.COV2.S vaccine versus placebo. All receptors derive from a person aged 18 to 59 who received the Ad26.COV2.S COVID-19 vaccine or a placebo.

The chain couples TRBV3-1 (or the pseudogene TRBV3-2) to TRBJ1-1, with D maybe TRBD1 (5 bases). Trimming shortened V by 3 bases and J by 5 bases, and 7 bases separated the two germline ends. CDR3 length: 12 residues. The germline CDR1 and CDR2 sequences are LGHDT and YNNKEL (reference sequence). CDR3 amino acids: CASSQGVTEAFF. The CDR3 DNA reads TGTGCCAGCAGCCAGGGGGTGACTGAAGCTTTCTTT.

The chain uses TRBV18 and TRBJ1-5; tentatively, D is TRBD1 (6 bases). This CDR3 is built from 16 residues. The V gene's germline CDR1 is KGHSH and CDR2 LQKENI. The V end was cut by 3 bases, the J end by 7 bases, with 19 bases between. The CDR3 coding sequence is TGTGCCAGCTCACCCCGAACAGGGCTCGCGGGGCAGCCCCAGCATTTT. It codes for CASSPRTGLAGQPQHF.

The gene calls are TRBV21-1 and TRBJ2-3; TRBD2, as called in the table, went unchecked against the DNA. TRBV21-1 represents a pseudogene. The CDR3 contains 14 residues. The CDR3 DNA reads as TGTGCCAGACCGACCGGGACTAGCGGGAGTTGGCAGTATTTT. Its protein is CARPTGTSGSWQYF.

The chain has TRBV28 and TRBJ1-1; D is unresolved. The germline V gene has CDR1 MDHEN and CDR2 SYDVKM. There are 16 residues in the CDR3. Trimming stripped 2 bases from V and 5 bases from J, with 18 bases between. DNA for the CDR3: TGTGCCAGCAGTTTAGATAATCACTTGGTAGGGACTGAAGCTTTCTTT. Translation: CASSLDNHLVGTEAFF. The full variable domain, in which reference TRBV28 and TRBJ1-1 provide the parts outside the CDR3, is DVKVTQSSRYLVKRTGEKVFLECVQDMDHENMFWYRQDPGLGLRLIYFSYDVKMKEKGDIPEGYSVSREKKERFSLILESASTNQTSMYLCASSLDNHLVGTEAFFGQGTRLTVV.

This sequence joins TRBV6-5 and TRBJ2-1; TRBD1 aligns across 10 bases. There are 15 residues in the CDR3. The ends lost 6 bases at V and 6 bases at J; junction bases unmatched: 8. Germline CDR1 reads MNHEY; CDR2 reads SVGAGI. CDR3 amino acids: CASRPGTGARNEQFF. The CDR3 nucleotides are TGTGCCAGCAGACCCGGGACAGGGGCCCGCAATGAGCAGTTCTTC.

The chain employs TRBV29-1 and TRBJ2-7, with 8 bases that match TRBD2. The CDR3 contains 13 residues. Germline trimming cut 8 bases from V and 6 bases from J; bases unmatched to any gene: 12. Per germline, CDR1 SQVTM and CDR2 ANQGSEA. The CDR3 is CSTSGGGSSEQYF. The CDR3 nucleotides read TGCAGCACCTCGGGGGGGGGAAGTAGCGAGCAGTACTTC.

The rearrangement links TRBV11-2 to TRBJ2-1; possibly TRBD1 or TRBD2 for D (5 bases each). The V end lost 5 bases, the J end lost 2 bases, and 13 bases lay between the germline ends. The CDR3 contains 15 residues. Germline lookup yields CDR1 SGHAT and CDR2 FQNNGV. CDR3 region: CASSHGDHPYNEQFF. The CDR3, as DNA: TGTGCCAGCAGCCATGGGGACCACCCCTACAATGAGCAGTTCTTC.

CDR3 DNA: TGTGCCAGCAGCCCTAGCGGGAGGTCCTCCTACGAGCAGTACTTC. This sequence encodes CASSPSGRSSYEQYF. This sequence joins TRBV7-3 and TRBJ2-7, with TRBD2 identical over 11 bases. The V gene end was trimmed by 5 bases and the J gene end by 0 bases; junction bases not matched to a gene: 3. Germline assignment: CDR1 SGHTA and CDR2 FQGTGA. CDR3 length equals 15 residues.

The V gene is TRBV5-1, the J gene TRBJ1-3; weak D call: TRBD1 (6 bases). The CDR3 extends over 14 amino acids. Germline CDR1 is SGHRS and CDR2 is YFSETQ. Trimming pared 4 bases from V and 8 bases from J, leaving 16 bases between. Here the CDR3 DNA reads TGCGCCAGCAGCCCACAGGGTAGGGTAGACACCATATATTTT. It yields the protein CASSPQGRVDTIYF.

The J gene is TRBJ1-2, the V gene TRBV23-1; perhaps TRBD1 as D (5 bases). TRBV23-1 is placed among ORFs of uncertain function. Trimming removed 0 bases at V and 4 bases at J, with 15 bases between. The length of the CDR3 is 16 residues. CDR3 coding DNA: TGCGCCAGCAGTCAATCGAACCCCTGGGGCCCCTATGGCTACACCTTC. Translation gives CASSQSNPWGPYGYTF.

The chain combines TRBV19 with TRBJ1-1; D is undetermined. Trimming pared 3 bases from V and 9 bases from J, leaving 11 bases between. The CDR3 spans 12 residues. From germline, CDR1 is LNHDA and CDR2 SQIVND (reference sequence). The DNA for the CDR3 is TGTGCCAGTAGTATGTTAGGAGATCAAGCTTTCTTT. Amino acids: CASSMLGDQAFF.

V usage is TRBV10-2 and J usage is TRBJ1-1; D remains ambiguous. Germline CDR1 WSHSY, CDR2 SAAADI. Deletions cut 2 bases from V and 3 bases from J, with 1 base between. This CDR3 region has 11 residues. CDR3 sequence reads: CASSEHTEAFF. CDR3 DNA: TGCGCCAGCAGTGAGCACACTGAAGCTTTCTTT.

The chain carries TRBV28 and TRBJ1-1, with D tentatively TRBD1 (6 bases). V was clipped by 3 bases and J by 10 bases, with 12 bases between them. The CDR3 runs to 12 residues. CDR1 is MDHEN and CDR2 is SYDVKM in the germline V gene. The CDR3 sequence is CASSFGGRGAFF. The CDR3 DNA reads as TGTGCCAGCAGTTTCGGGGGGCGGGGAGCTTTCTTT.

The chain employs TRBV6-5 and TRBJ1-4; D might be TRBD1 (5 bases). V was clipped by 5 bases and J by 0 bases, with 10 bases between them. The CDR3 has 15 residues. Germline loops: CDR1 MNHEY, CDR2 SVGAGI. The CDR3 region is CASSKTGATNEKLFF. The DNA of the CDR3 is TGTGCCAGCAGTAAAACAGGCGCAACTAATGAAAAACTGTTTTTT.

The chain links TRBV9 to TRBJ2-3; TRBD1 is a possible D gene (6 bases). Germline-derived CDR1 and CDR2 are SGDLS and YYNGEE. Trimming pared 4 bases from V and 3 bases from J, leaving 12 bases between. The CDR3 totals 14 residues. Here the CDR3 reads CASSSGGDTDTQYF. CDR3 nucleotide sequence: TGTGCCAGCAGCTCTGGGGGCGATACAGATACGCAGTATTTT.

The V gene is TRBV28, the J gene TRBJ1-5; TRBD1 aligns across 7 bases. Trimming took 5 bases from V and 0 from J; bases not matched to a gene: 13. Germline assignment: CDR1 MDHEN and CDR2 SYDVKM. The CDR3 runs to 18 residues. The CDR3 here is CASSPPRQGGVSNQPQHF. The CDR3, as DNA: TGTGCCAGCAGTCCACCTCGACAGGGAGGGGTTAGCAATCAGCCCCAGCATTTT.

This chain uses TRBV30 with TRBJ2-7; D gene ambiguous. The germline V gene encodes CDR1 GTSNPN and CDR2 SVGIG (reference sequence). V dropped 3 bases and J dropped 4 bases, with 7 bases sitting between them. CDR3 length equals 11 residues. The CDR3 reads CAWRLGYEQYF. The DNA for the CDR3 is TGTGCCTGGAGGTTGGGGTACGAGCAGTACTTC.

J is TRBJ2-5 and V is TRBV9; maybe TRBD1 (5 bases). Germline CDR1 SGDLS, CDR2 YYNGEE. The CDR3 has 13 amino acids. Trimming pared 4 bases from V and 5 bases from J, leaving 12 bases between. DNA of the CDR3: TGTGCCAGCAGCACCCCAGGGTCCGAGACCCAGTACTTC. Protein: CASSTPGSETQYF.

This chain joins TRBV15 and TRBJ2-3; possibly TRBD1 or TRBD2 for D (5 bases each). The CDR3 consists of 14 residues. V was clipped by 5 bases and J by 3 bases, with 12 bases between them. The germline CDR1 and CDR2 sequences are LNHNV and YYDKDF (reference sequence). CDR3 coding DNA: TGTGCCACCAGCGTGGGACGGAGGACAGATACGCAGTATTTT. Protein: CATSVGRRTDTQYF.

The sample holds a few counts of this clone. The V gene is TRBV10-3, the J gene TRBJ2-7, with D tentatively TRBD2 (6 bases). This CDR3 contains 14 residues. V lost 10 bases to trimming and J lost 0 bases, with 16 bases between them. Germline values: CDR1 ENHRY, CDR2 SYGVKD. CDR3 protein: CATRTGLSSYEQYF. The CDR3 nucleotides read TGTGCCACCAGGACGGGACTTAGCTCCTACGAGCAGTACTTC.

V usage is TRBV5-1 and J usage is TRBJ2-5; D is perhaps TRBD1 (7 bases). The CDR3 totals 14 residues. In germline, CDR1 is SGHRS, CDR2 YFSETQ. Deletions cut 2 bases from V and 5 bases from J, with 13 bases between. The CDR3 sequence is CASSFVRGVETQYF. For the CDR3, the DNA is TGCGCCAGCAGCTTTGTCAGGGGGGTGGAGACCCAGTACTTC.

V is TRBV6-5 and J is TRBJ1-2, with 7 bases that match TRBD1. Trimming took 6 bases from V and 8 from J; bases not matched to a gene: 9. Germline CDR1 MNHEY, CDR2 SVGAGI. This CDR3 contains 13 residues. CDR3 sequence: CASSPPTGDGYTF. In nucleotides, the CDR3 is TGTGCCAGCAGCCCACCAACAGGGGACGGCTACACCTTC.

Comments on this clone: The sample carries other DNA sequences with the same CDR3. The CDR3: CASSSPNQPQHF. CDR3 DNA sequence: TGTGCCAGCAGTTCCCCAAACCAGCCCCAGCATTTT. The chain links TRBV27 to TRBJ1-5; the D is unclear. The V and J ends lost 4 bases and 7 bases respectively, with 8 bases between them. The CDR3 consists of 12 residues. Germline V lookup: CDR1 MNHEY, CDR2 SMNVEV (reference sequence).

Here the CDR3 reads CASSLQTTGEKLFF. The DNA of the CDR3 is TGTGCCAGCAGCCTACAGACGACGGGGGAAAAACTGTTTTTT. The chain recombines TRBV5-5 with TRBJ1-4, with D unresolved. Trimming took 4 bases from V and 8 from J, leaving 15 bases between them. Germline CDR1 and CDR2: SGHKS and YYEKEE (reference sequence). The CDR3 sequence is 14 residues long.

The rearrangement uses TRBV5-1 and TRBJ2-1; D is possibly TRBD1 or TRBD2 (5 bases each). The CDR3 covers 15 residues. Trimming left V 4 bases short and J 0 bases short, with 11 bases between. Germline V gene lookup returns CDR1 SGHRS and CDR2 YFSETQ. For the CDR3, the DNA is TGCGCCAGCAGCACTTCCGGGACCTCCTACAATGAGCAGTTCTTC. This codes for CASSTSGTSYNEQFF.

V gene TRBV6-1 combines with J gene TRBJ2-7; perhaps TRBD2 as D (6 bases). Germline-derived CDR1 and CDR2 are MNHNS and SASEGT. The CDR3 has 15 amino acids. V dropped 1 base and J dropped 2 bases, with 12 bases sitting between them. CDR3 bases: TGTGCCAGCAGTGAAGTGCGGGGCAAGACCTACGAGCAGTACTTC. This sequence encodes CASSEVRGKTYEQYF.

This CDR3 reads CASHLPWGYTF. The CDR3 nucleotides read TGTGCCAGCCATCTCCCTTGGGGCTACACCTTC. The chain has TRBV28 and TRBJ1-2; unclear D gene. The germline V and J ends were trimmed by 8 bases and 8 bases, with 12 bases remaining between them. Germline-derived CDR1 and CDR2 are MDHEN and SYDVKM. This CDR3 contains 11 residues.